The 4 T cell receptor beta chains below all came from one sample that was sequenced in a study of siplizumab effects on memory and regulatory T cells (dated by TCRdb to about 2019). Library preparation was by the immunoSEQ multiplex PCR assay. Held by TCRdb, this immuneACCESS table contains in-frame sequences only and omits some clones. Under half of the omission traces to an unresolved V gene where checked; the cause of the rest is unknown. Present in this sample are roughly 100,000 clones, around 90% of which were seen just once. The ten largest clones represent 0.85% to 1.2% of the sample. Sequenced sample: CD4+ T cells sorted from blood. Receptors were obtained from a human donor in good health.

V gene TRBV11-2 combines with J gene TRBJ2-7; TRBD2 aligns across 7 bases. J was trimmed by 5 bases and V by 7 bases; bases with no gene match: 14. This CDR3 spans 15 amino acids. The germline CDR1 and CDR2 sequences are SGHAT and FQNNGV. DNA for the CDR3: TGTGCCAGCACCCCAATTTCCGGGAGGAGGAACGAGCAGTACTTC. Encoded protein: CASTPISGRRNEQYF.

The rearrangement links TRBV5-6 to TRBJ2-2; no definite D call. Per the germline V gene, CDR1 is SGHDT and CDR2 is YYEEEE. Trimming took 1 base from V and 0 from J, leaving 10 bases between them. The CDR3 loop spans 16 amino acids. CDR3 sequence reads: CASSLKASSNTGELFF. The CDR3 region has the DNA TGTGCCAGCAGCTTGAAGGCCTCCTCGAACACCGGGGAGCTGTTTTTT.

The table lists this clone with a count of one. The CDR3, as DNA: TGTGCCAGCAACCGGGACAGGGGCTACGAGCAGTACTTC. It yields the protein CASNRDRGYEQYF. The rearrangement links TRBV18 to TRBJ2-7; 10 positions match TRBD1. The germline V gene encodes CDR1 KGHSH and CDR2 LQKENI. The V segment lost 8 bases and the J segment 3 bases; nucleotides outside the gene matches: 4. The CDR3 sequence is 13 residues long. The full variable domain, in which reference TRBV18 and TRBJ2-7 provide the parts outside the CDR3, is NAGVMQNPRHLVRRRGQEARLRCSPMKGHSHVYWYRQLPEEGLKFMVYLQKENIIDESGMPKERFSAEFPKEGPSILRIQQVVRGDSAAYFCASNRDRGYEQYFGPGTRLTVT.

V gene TRBV6-5 combines with J gene TRBJ2-3, with a tentative D call TRBD2 (5 bases). The CDR3 extends over 14 amino acids. The germline V gene encodes CDR1 MNHEY and CDR2 SVGAGI. Trimming cost V 0 bases and J 3 bases, with 7 bases left between them. The CDR3 bases are TGTGCCAGCAGTTACTCGGGAGTGACAGATACGCAGTATTTT. Protein product: CASSYSGVTDTQYF.